This TCR beta chain derives from a study of prognosis after radiotherapy for stage I lung cancer. Overall study results and limits: With medians of approximately 10,000 versus 7,000, unique TCR clone counts fell after stereotactic body radiation therapy.

The germline V and J ends were trimmed by 6 bases and 7 bases, with 16 bases remaining between them. Germline V gene data show CDR1 as SGDLS and CDR2 as YYNGEE. The CDR3 is 14 amino acids. This clonotype was observed at least ten times. Antigen: not known. Amplicons of TCR beta CDR3 were generated from genomic DNA by two-round multiplex PCR. Primers specific to each TRBV and TRBJ gene drove first-round PCR. TCRdb ran MiXCR on the multiplex PCR reads and lists one entry per CDR3 protein. The profile shows around 13,000 distinct CDR3 sequences, about 27% of them singletons. With two time points in the design, 6 to 7.5 milliliters of peripheral blood were drawn at each one.

Sample: PBMCs, taken before or after stereotactic body radiation therapy (not recorded which). This TCR came from a donor at least 50 years old with non-small cell lung cancer. The chain links TRBV9 to TRBJ2-2; TRBD2 is a possible D gene (5 bases). CDR3 sequence: CASNGGRWGGELFF. CDR3 sequence (DNA): TGTGCCAGCAACGGAGGAAGATGGGGCGGGGAGCTGTTTTTT.